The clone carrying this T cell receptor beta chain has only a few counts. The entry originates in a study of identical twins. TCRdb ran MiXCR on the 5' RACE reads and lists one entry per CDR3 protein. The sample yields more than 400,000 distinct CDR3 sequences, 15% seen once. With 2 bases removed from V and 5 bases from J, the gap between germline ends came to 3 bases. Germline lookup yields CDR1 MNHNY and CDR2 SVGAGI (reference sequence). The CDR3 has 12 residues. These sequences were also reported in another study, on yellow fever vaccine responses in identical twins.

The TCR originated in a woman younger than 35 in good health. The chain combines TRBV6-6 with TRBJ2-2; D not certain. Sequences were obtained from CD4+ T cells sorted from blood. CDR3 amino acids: CASSYTTGELFF. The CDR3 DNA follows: TGTGCCAGCAGTTACACAACCGGGGAGCTGTTTTTT.